These T cell receptor beta chains were read from a single sample in a study of blood T cell repertoires in COVID-19. The repertoire was sequenced with immunoSEQ multiplex PCR; TCRdb's copy has only in-frame clones and lacks some. The sample includes fewer than 300,000 clones, around 82% of them seen just once. Sequences were obtained from peripheral blood. The receptors shown here come from a woman aged 45-65 years who had recovered from COVID-19. Both conserved end residues are part of each CDR3. A D gene is named only where the DNA matches it firmly. Clone size is not always given. Where it is, it says once, few, many or a class for expanded clones.

NA,TRBV5-6,TRBJ1-2,TRBD1,CASFSSDRLNYGYTF,TGTGCCAGCTTTTCCTCGGACAGGTTAAACTATGGCTACACCTTC
NA,TRBV5-4,TRBJ2-7,TRBD2,CASSSRLAGGAVLEQYF,TGTGCCAGCAGCTCAAGACTAGCGGGGGGAGCCGTCCTCGAGCAGTACTTC
once,TRBV6-5,TRBJ2-7,TRBD1,CASSKTGQNEQYF,TGTGCCAGCAGTAAGACAGGGCAGAACGAGCAGTACTTC
NA,TRBV5-5,TRBJ2-6,NA,CASSSEPFSGANVLTF,TGTGCCAGCAGCTCGGAGCCTTTCTCTGGGGCCAACGTCCTGACTTTC
NA,TRBV3-1/TRBV3-2,TRBJ2-1,TRBD1,CASSHVRDSPYNEQFF,TGTGCCAGCAGCCACGTCCGGGACAGTCCCTACAATGAGCAGTTCTTC
NA,TRBV3-1/TRBV3-2,TRBJ2-2,TRBD2,CASSQDLTSGGNTGELFF,TGTGCCAGCAGCCAAGATCTAACTAGCGGGGGGAACACCGGGGAGCTGTTTTTT
NA,TRBV28,TRBJ2-1,NA,CASTQEGAGSYNEQFF,TGTGCCAGCACCCAGGAGGGCGCCGGGTCCTACAATGAGCAGTTCTTC
NA,TRBV13,TRBJ1-1,TRBD1,CASSDSGGSPEAFF,TGTGCCAGCAGCGACTCAGGGGGGTCTCCTGAAGCTTTCTTT
NA,TRBV7-2,TRBJ2-1,TRBD2,CASSFTGTSGGARFF,TGTGCCAGCAGTTTTACCGGGACTAGCGGGGGGGCACGGTTCTTC
NA,TRBV7-3,TRBJ2-1,NA,CASSFTEIRNEQFF,TGTGCCAGCAGCTTTACGGAGATCCGCAATGAGCAGTTCTTC